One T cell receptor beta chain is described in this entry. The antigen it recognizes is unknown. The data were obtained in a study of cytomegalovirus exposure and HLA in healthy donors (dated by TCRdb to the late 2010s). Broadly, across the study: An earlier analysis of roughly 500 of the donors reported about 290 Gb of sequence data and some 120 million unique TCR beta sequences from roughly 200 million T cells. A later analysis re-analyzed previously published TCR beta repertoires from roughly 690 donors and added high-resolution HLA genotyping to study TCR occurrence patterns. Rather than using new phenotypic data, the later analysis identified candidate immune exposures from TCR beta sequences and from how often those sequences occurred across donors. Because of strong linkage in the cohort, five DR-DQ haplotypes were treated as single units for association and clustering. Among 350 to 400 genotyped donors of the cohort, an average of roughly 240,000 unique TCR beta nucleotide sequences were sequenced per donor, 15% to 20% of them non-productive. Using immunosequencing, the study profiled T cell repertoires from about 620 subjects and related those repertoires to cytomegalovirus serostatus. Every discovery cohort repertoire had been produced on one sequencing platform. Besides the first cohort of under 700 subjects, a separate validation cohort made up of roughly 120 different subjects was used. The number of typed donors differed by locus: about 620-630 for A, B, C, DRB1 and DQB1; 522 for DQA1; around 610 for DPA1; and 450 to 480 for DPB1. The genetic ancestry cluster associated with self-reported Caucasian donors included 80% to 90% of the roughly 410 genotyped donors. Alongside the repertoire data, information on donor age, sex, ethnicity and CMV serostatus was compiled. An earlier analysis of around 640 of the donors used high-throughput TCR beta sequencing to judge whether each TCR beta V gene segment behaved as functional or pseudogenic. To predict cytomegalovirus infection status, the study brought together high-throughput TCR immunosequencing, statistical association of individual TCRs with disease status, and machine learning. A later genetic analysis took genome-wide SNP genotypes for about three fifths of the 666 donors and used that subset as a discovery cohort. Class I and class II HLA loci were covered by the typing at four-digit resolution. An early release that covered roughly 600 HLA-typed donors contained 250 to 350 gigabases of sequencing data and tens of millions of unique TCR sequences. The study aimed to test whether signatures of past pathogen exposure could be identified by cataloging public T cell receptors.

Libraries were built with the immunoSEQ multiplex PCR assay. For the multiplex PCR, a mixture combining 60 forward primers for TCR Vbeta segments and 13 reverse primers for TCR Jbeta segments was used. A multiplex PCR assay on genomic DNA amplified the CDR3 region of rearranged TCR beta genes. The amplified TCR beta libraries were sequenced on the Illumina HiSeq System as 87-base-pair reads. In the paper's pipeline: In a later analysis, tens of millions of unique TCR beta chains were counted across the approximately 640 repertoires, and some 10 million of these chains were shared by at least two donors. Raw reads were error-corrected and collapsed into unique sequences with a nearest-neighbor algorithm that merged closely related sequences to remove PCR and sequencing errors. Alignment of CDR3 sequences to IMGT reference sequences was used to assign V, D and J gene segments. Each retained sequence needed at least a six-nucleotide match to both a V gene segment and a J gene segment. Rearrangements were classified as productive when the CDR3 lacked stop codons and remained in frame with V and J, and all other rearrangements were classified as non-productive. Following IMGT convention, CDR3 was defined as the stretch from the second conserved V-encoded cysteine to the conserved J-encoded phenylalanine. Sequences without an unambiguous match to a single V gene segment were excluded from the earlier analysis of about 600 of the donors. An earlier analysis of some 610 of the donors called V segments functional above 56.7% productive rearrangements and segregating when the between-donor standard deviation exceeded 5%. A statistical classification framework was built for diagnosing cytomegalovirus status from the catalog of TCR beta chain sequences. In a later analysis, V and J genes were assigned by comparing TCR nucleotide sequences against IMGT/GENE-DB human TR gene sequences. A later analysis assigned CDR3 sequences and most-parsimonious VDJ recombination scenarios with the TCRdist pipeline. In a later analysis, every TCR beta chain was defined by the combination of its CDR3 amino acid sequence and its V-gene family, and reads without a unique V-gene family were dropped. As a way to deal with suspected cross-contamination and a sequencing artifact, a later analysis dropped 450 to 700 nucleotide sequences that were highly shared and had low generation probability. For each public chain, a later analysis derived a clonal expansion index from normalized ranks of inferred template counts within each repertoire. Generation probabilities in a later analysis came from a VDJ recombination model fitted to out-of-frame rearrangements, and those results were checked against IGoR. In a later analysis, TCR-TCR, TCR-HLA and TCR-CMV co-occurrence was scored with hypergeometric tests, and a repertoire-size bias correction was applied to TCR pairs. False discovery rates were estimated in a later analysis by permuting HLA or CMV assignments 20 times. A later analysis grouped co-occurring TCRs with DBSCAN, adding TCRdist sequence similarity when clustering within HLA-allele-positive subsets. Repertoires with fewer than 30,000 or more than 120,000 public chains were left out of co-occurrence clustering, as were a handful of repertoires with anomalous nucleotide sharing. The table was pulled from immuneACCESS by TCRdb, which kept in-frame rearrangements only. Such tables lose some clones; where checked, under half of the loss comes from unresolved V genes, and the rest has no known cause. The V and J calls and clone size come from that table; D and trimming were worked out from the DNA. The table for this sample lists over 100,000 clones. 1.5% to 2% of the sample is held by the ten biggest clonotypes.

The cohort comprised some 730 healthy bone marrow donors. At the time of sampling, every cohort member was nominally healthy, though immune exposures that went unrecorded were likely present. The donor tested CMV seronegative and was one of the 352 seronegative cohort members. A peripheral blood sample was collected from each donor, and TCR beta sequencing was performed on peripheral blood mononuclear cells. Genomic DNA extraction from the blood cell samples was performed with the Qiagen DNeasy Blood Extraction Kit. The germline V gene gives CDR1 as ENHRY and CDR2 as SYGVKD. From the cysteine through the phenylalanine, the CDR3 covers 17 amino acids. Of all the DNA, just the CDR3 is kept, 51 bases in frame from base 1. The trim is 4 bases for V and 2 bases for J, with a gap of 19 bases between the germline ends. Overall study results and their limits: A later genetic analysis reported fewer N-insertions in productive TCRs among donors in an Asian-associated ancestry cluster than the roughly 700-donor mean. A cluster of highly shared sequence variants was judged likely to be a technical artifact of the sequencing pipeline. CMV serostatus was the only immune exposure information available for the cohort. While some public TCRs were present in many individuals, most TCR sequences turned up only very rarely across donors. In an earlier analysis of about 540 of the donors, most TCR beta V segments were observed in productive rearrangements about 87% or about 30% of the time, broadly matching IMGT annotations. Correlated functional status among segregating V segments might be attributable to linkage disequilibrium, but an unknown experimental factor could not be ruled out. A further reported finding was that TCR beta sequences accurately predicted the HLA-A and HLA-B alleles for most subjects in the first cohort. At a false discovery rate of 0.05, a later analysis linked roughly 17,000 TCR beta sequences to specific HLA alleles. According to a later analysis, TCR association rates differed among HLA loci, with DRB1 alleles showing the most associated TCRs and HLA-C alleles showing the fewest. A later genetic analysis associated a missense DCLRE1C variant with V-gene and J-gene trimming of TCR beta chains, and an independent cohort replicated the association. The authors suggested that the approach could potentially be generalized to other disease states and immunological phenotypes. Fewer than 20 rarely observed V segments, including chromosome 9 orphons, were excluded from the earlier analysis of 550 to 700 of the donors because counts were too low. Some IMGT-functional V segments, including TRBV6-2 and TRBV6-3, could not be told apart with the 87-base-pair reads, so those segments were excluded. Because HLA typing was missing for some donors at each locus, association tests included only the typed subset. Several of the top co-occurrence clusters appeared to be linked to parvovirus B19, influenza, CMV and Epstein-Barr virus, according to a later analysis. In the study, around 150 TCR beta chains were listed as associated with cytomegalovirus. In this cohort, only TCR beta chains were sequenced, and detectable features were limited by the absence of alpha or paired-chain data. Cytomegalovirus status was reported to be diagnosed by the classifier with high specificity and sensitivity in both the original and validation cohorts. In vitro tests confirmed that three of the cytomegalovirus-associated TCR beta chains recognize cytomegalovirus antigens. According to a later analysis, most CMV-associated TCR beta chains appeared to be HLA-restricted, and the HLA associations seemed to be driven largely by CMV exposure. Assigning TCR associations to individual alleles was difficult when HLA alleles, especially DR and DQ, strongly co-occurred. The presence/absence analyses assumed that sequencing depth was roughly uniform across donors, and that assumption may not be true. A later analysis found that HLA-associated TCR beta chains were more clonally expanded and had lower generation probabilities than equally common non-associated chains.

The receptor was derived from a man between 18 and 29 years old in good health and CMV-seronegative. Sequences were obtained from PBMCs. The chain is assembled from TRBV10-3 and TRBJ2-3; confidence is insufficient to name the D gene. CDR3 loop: CAISGDPLEQVTDTQYF. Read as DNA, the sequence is TGTGCCATCAGTGGAGACCCCCTAGAGCAAGTCACAGATACGCAGTATTTT.